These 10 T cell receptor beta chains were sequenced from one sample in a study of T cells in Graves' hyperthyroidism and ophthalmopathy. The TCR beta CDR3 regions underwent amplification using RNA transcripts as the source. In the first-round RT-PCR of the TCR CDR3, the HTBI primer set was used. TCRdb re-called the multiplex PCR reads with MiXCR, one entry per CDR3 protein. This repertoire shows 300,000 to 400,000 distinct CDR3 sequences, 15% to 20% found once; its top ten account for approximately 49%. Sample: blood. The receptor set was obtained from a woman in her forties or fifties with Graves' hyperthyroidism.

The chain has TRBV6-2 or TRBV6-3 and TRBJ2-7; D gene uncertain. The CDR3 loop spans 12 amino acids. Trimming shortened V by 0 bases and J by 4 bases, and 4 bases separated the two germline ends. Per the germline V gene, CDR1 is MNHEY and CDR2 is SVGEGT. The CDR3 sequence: CASSYSTYEQYF. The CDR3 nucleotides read TGTGCCAGCAGTTACTCGACGTACGAGCAGTACTTC.

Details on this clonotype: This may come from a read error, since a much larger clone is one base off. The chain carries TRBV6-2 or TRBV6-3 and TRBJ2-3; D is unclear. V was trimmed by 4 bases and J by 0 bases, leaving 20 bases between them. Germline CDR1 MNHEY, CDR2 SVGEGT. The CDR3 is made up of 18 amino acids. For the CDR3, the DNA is TGTGCCAGCAGTTTGGCTAACCGGCTCCTCCTTAGCACAGATACGCAGTATTTT. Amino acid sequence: CASSLANRLLLSTDTQYF.

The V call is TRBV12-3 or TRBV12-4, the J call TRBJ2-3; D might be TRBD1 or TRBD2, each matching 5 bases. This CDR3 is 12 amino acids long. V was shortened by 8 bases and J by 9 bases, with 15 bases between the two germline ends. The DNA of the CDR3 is TGTGCCAGCGGGACCCAGCAAGGGACGCAGTATTTT. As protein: CASGTQQGTQYF.

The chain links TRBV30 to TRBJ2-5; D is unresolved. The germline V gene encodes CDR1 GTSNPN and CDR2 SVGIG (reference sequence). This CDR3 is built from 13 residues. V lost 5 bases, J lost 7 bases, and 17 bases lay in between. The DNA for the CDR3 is TGTGCCTGGGCACCGGGCCCCGCCGGGACCCAGTACTTC. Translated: CAWAPGPAGTQYF.

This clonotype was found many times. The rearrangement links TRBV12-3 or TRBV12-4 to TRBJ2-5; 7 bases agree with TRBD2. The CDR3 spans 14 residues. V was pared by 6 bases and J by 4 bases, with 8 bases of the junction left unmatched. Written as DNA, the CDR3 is TGTGCCAGCAGCCCCACTAGCGCAGGAGAGACCCAGTACTTC. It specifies CASSPTSAGETQYF.

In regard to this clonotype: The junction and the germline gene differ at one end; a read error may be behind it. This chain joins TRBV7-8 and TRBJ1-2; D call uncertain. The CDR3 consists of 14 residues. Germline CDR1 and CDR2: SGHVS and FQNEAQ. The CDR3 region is CASSVAGRRDGYTF. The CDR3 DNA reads TGTGCCAGCAGCGTAGCCGGCAGGCGAGATGGCTACACCTTC.

In DNA, the CDR3 is TGTGCCAGCAGCGTAGGAGGAGGGATCTCTGGAAACACCATATATTTT. It specifies CASSVGGGISGNTIYF. J is TRBJ1-3 and V is TRBV9; D unresolved. V was cut by 0 bases and J by 0 bases, with 10 bases left in between. This CDR3 comprises 16 residues. Germline V gene data show CDR1 as SGDLS and CDR2 as YYNGEE.

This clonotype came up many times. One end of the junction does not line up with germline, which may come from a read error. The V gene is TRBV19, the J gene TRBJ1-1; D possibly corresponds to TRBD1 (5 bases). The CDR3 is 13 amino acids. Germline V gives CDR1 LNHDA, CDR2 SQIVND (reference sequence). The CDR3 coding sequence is TGTGCCAGCAGTACGACAGTTAACACTGAAGCTTTCTTT. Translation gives CASSTTVNTEAFF.

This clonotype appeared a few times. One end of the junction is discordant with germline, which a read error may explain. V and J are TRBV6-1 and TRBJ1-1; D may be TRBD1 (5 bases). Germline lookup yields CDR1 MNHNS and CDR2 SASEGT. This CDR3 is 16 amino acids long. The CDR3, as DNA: TGTGCCAGCTCCCCTAGAGGCCAGTGGGGGAACACTGAAGCTCTCTTT. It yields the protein CASSPRGQWGNTEALF.

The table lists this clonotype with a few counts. This CDR3 is CASSQVGGGAYEQYF. The CDR3 nucleotides read TGTGCCAGCAGCCAAGTTGGGGGGGGGGCCTACGAGCAGTACTTC. The chain is built from TRBV3-1 and TRBJ2-7, with 7 bases lining up with TRBD2. Germline trimming cut 1 base from V and 2 bases from J; bases unmatched to any gene: 5. CDR1 and CDR2 (germline): LGHDT, YNNKEL (reference sequence). The CDR3 totals 15 residues.